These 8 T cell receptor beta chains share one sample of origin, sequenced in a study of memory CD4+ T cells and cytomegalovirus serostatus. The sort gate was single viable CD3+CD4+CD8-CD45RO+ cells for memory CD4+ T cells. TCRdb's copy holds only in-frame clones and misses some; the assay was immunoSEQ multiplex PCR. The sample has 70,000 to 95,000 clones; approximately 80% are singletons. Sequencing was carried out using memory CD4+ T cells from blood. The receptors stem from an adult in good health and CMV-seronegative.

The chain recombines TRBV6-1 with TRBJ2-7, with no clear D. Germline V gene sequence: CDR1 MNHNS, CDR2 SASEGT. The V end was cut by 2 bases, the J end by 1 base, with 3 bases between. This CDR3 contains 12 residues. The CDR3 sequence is CASSEWSYEQYF. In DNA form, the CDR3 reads TGTGCCAGCAGTGAATGGTCCTACGAGCAGTACTTC.

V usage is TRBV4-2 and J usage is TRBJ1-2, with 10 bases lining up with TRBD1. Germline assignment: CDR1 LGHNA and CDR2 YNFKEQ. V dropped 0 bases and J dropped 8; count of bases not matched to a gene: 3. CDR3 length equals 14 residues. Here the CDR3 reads CASSQETGGMGYTF. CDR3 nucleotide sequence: TGTGCCAGCAGCCAAGAGACAGGGGGCATGGGCTACACCTTC.

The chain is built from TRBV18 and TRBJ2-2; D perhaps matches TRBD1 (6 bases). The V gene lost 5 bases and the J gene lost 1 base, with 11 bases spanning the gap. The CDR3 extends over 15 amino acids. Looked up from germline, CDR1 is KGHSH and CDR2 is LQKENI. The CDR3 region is CASSKTGRNTGELFF. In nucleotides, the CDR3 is TGTGCCAGCTCAAAGACAGGCCGGAACACCGGGGAGCTGTTTTTT.

The CDR3 sequence: CAWGTGGQPQHF. As DNA, the CDR3 is TGTGCCTGGGGGACAGGGGGTCAGCCCCAGCATTTT. The chain couples TRBV30 to TRBJ1-5, with 11 bases identical to TRBD1. V lost 5 bases, J lost 6 bases, and 0 bases stayed unmatched. The CDR3 is 12 residues long. Germline V CDR1 and CDR2: GTSNPN, SVGIG (reference sequence).

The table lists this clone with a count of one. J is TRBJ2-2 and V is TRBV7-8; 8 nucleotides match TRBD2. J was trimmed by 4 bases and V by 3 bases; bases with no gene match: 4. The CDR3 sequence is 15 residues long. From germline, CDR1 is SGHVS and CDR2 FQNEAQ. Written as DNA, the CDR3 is TGTGCCAGCAGCTTGCGGGGGGCCTCCACCGGGGAGCTGTTTTTT. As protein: CASSLRGASTGELFF.

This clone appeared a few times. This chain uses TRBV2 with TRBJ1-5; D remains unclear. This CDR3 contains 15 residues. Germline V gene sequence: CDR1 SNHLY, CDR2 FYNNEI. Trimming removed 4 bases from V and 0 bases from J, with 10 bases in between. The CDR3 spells CASSGLAYSNQPQHF. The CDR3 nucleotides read TGTGCCAGCAGTGGCTTGGCTTATAGCAATCAGCCCCAGCATTTT.

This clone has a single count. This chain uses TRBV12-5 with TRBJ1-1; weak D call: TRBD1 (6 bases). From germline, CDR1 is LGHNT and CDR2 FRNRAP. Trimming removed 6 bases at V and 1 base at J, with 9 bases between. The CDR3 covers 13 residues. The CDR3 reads CASGRTENTEAFF. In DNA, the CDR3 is TGTGCTAGTGGACGGACAGAGAACACTGAAGCTTTCTTT.

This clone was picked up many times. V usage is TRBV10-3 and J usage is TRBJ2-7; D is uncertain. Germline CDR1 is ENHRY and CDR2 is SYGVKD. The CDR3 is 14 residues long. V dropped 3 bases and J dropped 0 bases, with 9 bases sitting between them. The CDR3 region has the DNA TGTGCCATCAGTGATGGGCTTAGCTCCTACGAGCAGTACTTC. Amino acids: CAISDGLSSYEQYF.